The rows below give T cell receptor beta chains drawn from one sample of a study of cytomegalovirus exposure and HLA in healthy donors. Only in-frame clones appear in the TCRdb table, and some are missing; sequencing was by immunoSEQ multiplex PCR. The profile shows 99,000 or so clones, over 9% of them singletons. Sequenced input: PBMCs. All receptors derive from a man aged 35 to 55 in good health and CMV-seropositive. Both conserved end residues are part of each CDR3. The D gene is left open where the match is weak. Where a row states a size, it is once, few, many or the class of an expanded clone; other rows omit it.

d_gene: -; len: 12; abundance: -; v_gene: TRBV6-1; j_gene: TRBJ1-5; CDR3nt: TGTGCCAGCAGTGCTGGCAATCAGCCCCAGCATTTT; CDR3aa: CASSAGNQPQHF
d_gene: TRBD1; len: 15; abundance: few; v_gene: TRBV28; j_gene: TRBJ1-1; CDR3nt: TGTGCCAGCAGTCCTCGGACAGGGGGCGGAACTGAAGCTTTCTTT; CDR3aa: CASSPRTGGGTEAFF
d_gene: -; len: 12; abundance: few; v_gene: TRBV6-6; j_gene: TRBJ2-2; CDR3nt: TGTGCCAGCAGTTGGCCAAGCGGGGAGCTGTTTTTT; CDR3aa: CASSWPSGELFF
d_gene: -; len: 13; abundance: many; v_gene: TRBV9; j_gene: TRBJ1-1; CDR3nt: TGTGCCAGCAGCGTAGATGATGGGGCCGAAGCTTTCTTT; CDR3aa: CASSVDDGAEAFF
d_gene: TRBD1; len: 14; abundance: -; v_gene: TRBV28; j_gene: TRBJ1-1; CDR3nt: TGTGCCAGCAGACGCGACAGGGAGAACACTGAAGCTTTCTTT; CDR3aa: CASRRDRENTEAFF
d_gene: -; len: 14; abundance: few; v_gene: TRBV5-1; j_gene: TRBJ2-7; CDR3nt: TGCGCCAGCAGGGAACAGGTAAAAGACTACGAGCAGTACTTC; CDR3aa: CASREQVKDYEQYF
d_gene: TRBD1; len: 15; abundance: -; v_gene: TRBV28; j_gene: TRBJ1-5; CDR3nt: TGTGCCAGCAGTTATTGGGACAGGAGCAATCAGCCCCAGCATTTT; CDR3aa: CASSYWDRSNQPQHF
d_gene: TRBD1; len: 13; abundance: medium-sized; v_gene: TRBV6-6; j_gene: TRBJ2-5; CDR3nt: TGTGCCAGCAGTGGGACAGGGGAAGAGACCCAGTACTTC; CDR3aa: CASSGTGEETQYF
d_gene: -; len: 12; abundance: few; v_gene: TRBV2; j_gene: TRBJ2-5; CDR3nt: TGTGCCAGCAGTCCACTTCAAGAGACCCAGTACTTC; CDR3aa: CASSPLQETQYF
d_gene: TRBD2; len: 17; abundance: -; v_gene: TRBV4-1; j_gene: TRBJ2-7; CDR3nt: TGCGCCAGCAGCCACACAACTAGCGGGGGCCTCTCCTACGAGCAGTACTTC; CDR3aa: CASSHTTSGGLSYEQYF
d_gene: TRBD2; len: 20; abundance: -; v_gene: TRBV4-1; j_gene: TRBJ2-1; CDR3nt: TGCGCCAGCAGCCAAGTAGGACTAGCGGGATCAAGGGGTAATTACAATGAGCAGTTCTTC; CDR3aa: CASSQVGLAGSRGNYNEQFF
d_gene: -; len: 12; abundance: few; v_gene: TRBV14; j_gene: TRBJ2-5; CDR3nt: TGTGCCAGCAGCCAAGTCCTAGAGACCCAGTACTTC; CDR3aa: CASSQVLETQYF
d_gene: -; len: 14; abundance: -; v_gene: TRBV7-2; j_gene: TRBJ2-7; CDR3nt: TGTGCCAGCAGCTTTGTAGGGGGTGGCTACGAGCAGTACTTC; CDR3aa: CASSFVGGGYEQYF
d_gene: -; len: 15; abundance: few; v_gene: TRBV18; j_gene: TRBJ2-6; CDR3nt: TGTGCCAGCTCACCTTCTGAAGCAGGGGCCAACGTCCTGACTTTC; CDR3aa: CASSPSEAGANVLTF
d_gene: TRBD1; len: 14; abundance: few; v_gene: TRBV29-1; j_gene: TRBJ2-3; CDR3nt: TGCAGCGTTGACCGGGACAGGGGGACAGATACGCAGTATTTT; CDR3aa: CSVDRDRGTDTQYF
d_gene: -; len: 14; abundance: -; v_gene: TRBV11-3; j_gene: TRBJ1-1; CDR3nt: TGTGCCAGCAGCTTTACGGCGGAGGGAACTGAAGCTTTCTTT; CDR3aa: CASSFTAEGTEAFF
d_gene: -; len: 13; abundance: few; v_gene: TRBV6-5; j_gene: TRBJ1-3; CDR3nt: TGTGCCAGCAGACAGGGCTCTGGAAACACCATATATTTT; CDR3aa: CASRQGSGNTIYF
d_gene: -; len: 19; abundance: few; v_gene: TRBV7-9; j_gene: TRBJ2-1; CDR3nt: TGTGCCAGCAGCTTAGCGCCTCTTGGACAATCGATTTACGGGAATGAGCAGTTCTTC; CDR3aa: CASSLAPLGQSIYGNEQFF
d_gene: TRBD1; len: 16; abundance: few; v_gene: TRBV28; j_gene: TRBJ2-1; CDR3nt: TGTGCCAGCAGTCACATGGGACAGGGAGACGACAATGAGCAGTTCTTC; CDR3aa: CASSHMGQGDDNEQFF
d_gene: TRBD1; len: 16; abundance: -; v_gene: TRBV5-1; j_gene: TRBJ2-2; CDR3nt: TGCGCCAGCAGTTATGCGGGACAGGGCAACACCGGGGAGCTGTTTTTT; CDR3aa: CASSYAGQGNTGELFF
d_gene: TRBD1; len: 15; abundance: -; v_gene: TRBV29-1; j_gene: TRBJ2-3; CDR3nt: TGCAGCGTTGTGGGACAGAAAACGTACACAGATACGCAGTATTTT; CDR3aa: CSVVGQKTYTDTQYF
d_gene: TRBD2; len: 18; abundance: once; v_gene: TRBV7-8; j_gene: TRBJ2-1; CDR3nt: TGTGCCAGCAAGGAGGGACTAGCAAGTAAAAGGTCCTACAATGAGCAGTTCTTC; CDR3aa: CASKEGLASKRSYNEQFF
d_gene: TRBD2; len: 14; abundance: few; v_gene: TRBV7-2; j_gene: TRBJ2-7; CDR3nt: TGTGCCTCCTTGGGGGGAGGGAGCTCCTACGAGCAGTACTTC; CDR3aa: CASLGGGSSYEQYF
d_gene: -; len: 14; abundance: -; v_gene: TRBV9; j_gene: TRBJ1-2; CDR3nt: TGTGCCAGCGCACCTGAAGCTCGCGTGTATGGCTACACCTTC; CDR3aa: CASAPEARVYGYTF
d_gene: -; len: 14; abundance: few; v_gene: TRBV7-2; j_gene: TRBJ1-5; CDR3nt: TGTGCCAGCAGCCCCCGCGGTAGCAATCAGCCCCAGCATTTT; CDR3aa: CASSPRGSNQPQHF
d_gene: -; len: 16; abundance: few; v_gene: TRBV25-1; j_gene: TRBJ2-7; CDR3nt: TGTGCCAGCAGTGAATCTTCCCAGGGTGGGACCTACGAGCAGTACTTC; CDR3aa: CASSESSQGGTYEQYF
d_gene: -; len: 12; abundance: -; v_gene: TRBV21-1; j_gene: TRBJ1-1; CDR3nt: TGTGCCAGCAGCAGGAGGAGGACTGAAGCTTTCTTT; CDR3aa: CASSRRRTEAFF